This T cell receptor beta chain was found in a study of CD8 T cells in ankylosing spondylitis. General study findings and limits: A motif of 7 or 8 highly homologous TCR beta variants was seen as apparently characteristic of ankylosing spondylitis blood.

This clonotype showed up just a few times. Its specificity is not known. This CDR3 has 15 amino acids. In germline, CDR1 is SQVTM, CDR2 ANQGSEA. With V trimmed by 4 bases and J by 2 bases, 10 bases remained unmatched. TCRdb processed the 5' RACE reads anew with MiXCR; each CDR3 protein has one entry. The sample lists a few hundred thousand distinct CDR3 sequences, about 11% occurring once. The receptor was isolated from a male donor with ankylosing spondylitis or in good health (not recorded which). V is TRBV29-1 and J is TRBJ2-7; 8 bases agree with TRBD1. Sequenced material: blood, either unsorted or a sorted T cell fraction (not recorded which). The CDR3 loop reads CSVGDRHSKPYEQYF. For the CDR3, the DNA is TGCAGCGTTGGGGACAGGCATTCCAAACCCTACGAGCAGTACTTC.